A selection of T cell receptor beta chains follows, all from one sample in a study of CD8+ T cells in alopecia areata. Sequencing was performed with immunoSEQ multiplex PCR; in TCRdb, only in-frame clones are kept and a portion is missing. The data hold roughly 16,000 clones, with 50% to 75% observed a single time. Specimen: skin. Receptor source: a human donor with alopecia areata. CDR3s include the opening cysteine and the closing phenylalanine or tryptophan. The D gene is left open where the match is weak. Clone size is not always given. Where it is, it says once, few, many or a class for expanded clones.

CASSAGQGDSYEQYF	TGTGCCAGTAGCGCGGGACAGGGAGACTCCTACGAGCAGTACTTC	TRBJ2-7	TRBD1	NA	TRBV19	15
CASSQGSSGRYYEQYF	TGCGCCAGCAGCCAAGGCTCTAGCGGGAGATACTACGAGCAGTACTTC	TRBJ2-7	TRBD2	few	TRBV4-1	16
CASSPQTREEPFF	TGTGCCAGCTCACCCCAAACCCGGGAGGAACCGTTCTTC	TRBJ2-1	TRBD2	NA	TRBV18	13
CASLSGNNQPQHF	TGTGCCAGCCTATCAGGGAACAATCAGCCCCAGCATTTT	TRBJ1-5	NA	NA	TRBV6-1	13
CASRGRTGRSEQFF	TGTGCCAGCAGGGGCCGGACAGGGAGGAGTGAGCAGTTCTTC	TRBJ2-1	TRBD1	NA	TRBV6-5	14
CASARLAGVRYEQYF	TGTGCCAGCGCTAGACTAGCGGGAGTACGGTACGAGCAGTACTTC	TRBJ2-7	TRBD2	few	TRBV6-6	15
CASSLRVGSGLNTEAFF	TGTGCCAGCAGCCTCAGAGTGGGGAGTGGGTTGAACACTGAAGCTTTCTTT	TRBJ1-1	NA	NA	TRBV14	17
CASSDTDRNTEAFF	TGTGCCAGCAGTGACACGGACAGGAACACTGAAGCTTTCTTT	TRBJ1-1	NA	NA	TRBV6-4	14
CASSLKGEAYEQYF	TGTGCCAGCAGCTTAAAGGGGGAGGCCTACGAGCAGTACTTC	TRBJ2-7	NA	NA	TRBV7-9	14
CASSSGESYGYTF	TGTGCCAGCAGCTCTGGCGAATCCTATGGCTACACCTTC	TRBJ1-2	NA	few	TRBV7-3	13
CASRGTLKNTEAFF	TGCGCCAGCAGAGGGACGCTAAAGAACACTGAAGCTTTCTTT	TRBJ1-1	NA	few	TRBV4-1	14
CASSRQGSLAEAFF	TGTGCCAGCAGCAGACAGGGGAGCCTCGCTGAAGCTTTCTTT	TRBJ1-1	TRBD1	NA	TRBV9	14
CASSSRRLAGQETQYF	TGTGCCAGCAGCTCCCGCCGGTTAGCGGGCCAAGAGACCCAGTACTTC	TRBJ2-5	TRBD2	NA	TRBV7-9	16
CASSQEGVAGYYEQYF	TGCGCCAGCAGCCAAGAAGGAGTAGCGGGATACTACGAGCAGTACTTC	TRBJ2-7	TRBD2	NA	TRBV4-1	16
CASSLGDLNTEAFF	TGCGCCAGCAGCTTGGGGGACCTGAACACTGAAGCTTTCTTT	TRBJ1-1	NA	NA	TRBV5-1	14
CASSPTRQEHEQYF	TGTGCCAGCAGCCCCACCAGACAGGAACACGAGCAGTACTTC	TRBJ2-7	NA	NA	TRBV28	14
CAWTRETGELFF	TGTGCCTGGACCAGGGAAACCGGGGAGCTGTTTTTT	TRBJ2-2	NA	NA	TRBV30	12
CASSQARTGSFGLGEQYF	TGTGCCAGCAGCCAAGCAAGGACCGGATCCTTCGGCCTAGGAGAGCAGTACTTC	TRBJ2-7	NA	NA	TRBV4-2	18
CASSPEETDLFYGYTF	TGTGCCAGCAGCCCCGAGGAGACCGATCTGTTCTATGGCTACACCTTC	TRBJ1-2	NA	NA	TRBV7-8	16
CASSYSRTSYEQYF	TGTGCCAGCAGTTACTCGAGAACTAGCTACGAGCAGTACTTC	TRBJ2-7	NA	NA	TRBV6-5	14
CASSLDQVTEAFF	TGTGCCAGCAGCCTCGACCAGGTCACTGAAGCTTTCTTT	TRBJ1-1	NA	NA	TRBV11-3	13
CASSHSRTGPQPQHF	TGCGCCAGCAGTCACTCCCGGACAGGGCCTCAGCCCCAGCATTTT	TRBJ1-5	TRBD1	NA	TRBV23-1	15
CASSLGRSMEQYF	TGTGCCAGCAGCTTAGGCAGGTCCATGGAGCAGTACTTC	TRBJ2-7	NA	NA	TRBV11-2	13
CASSSPGQNTEAFF	TGTGCCAGCAGTTCCCCAGGACAGAACACTGAAGCTTTCTTT	TRBJ1-1	NA	NA	TRBV28	14
CASSSQTVQETQYF	TGTGCCAGTAGTTCTCAGACAGTACAAGAGACCCAGTACTTC	TRBJ2-5	NA	NA	TRBV19	14
CASSYSGGFSNTQYF	TGTGCCAGCAGTTACTCAGGGGGTTTTTCAAATACGCAGTATTTT	TRBJ2-3	NA	NA	TRBV6-6	15
CASSQAGQTTYNEQFF	TGTGCCAGCTCCCAAGCGGGACAGACAACCTACAATGAGCAGTTCTTC	TRBJ2-1	NA	few	TRBV7-3	16
CASSYLRGPYNEQFF	TGTGCCAGCAGTTATTTGCGGGGACCGTACAATGAGCAGTTCTTC	TRBJ2-1	NA	NA	TRBV6-5	15
CSVDRGKYNEQFF	TGCAGCGTCGACAGGGGGAAATACAATGAGCAGTTCTTC	TRBJ2-1	TRBD1	NA	TRBV29-1	13
CASSPRTSGQGANYEQYF	TGTGCCAGCAGCCCGCGGACTAGCGGCCAGGGGGCAAACTACGAGCAGTACTTC	TRBJ2-7	TRBD2	NA	TRBV11-2	18
CASHLAGAQETQYF	TGCGCCAGCCATCTAGCGGGAGCCCAAGAGACCCAGTACTTC	TRBJ2-5	TRBD2	NA	TRBV10-2	14
CASRWLAPGELFF	TGTGCCAGCAGGTGGTTGGCCCCCGGGGAGCTGTTTTTT	TRBJ2-2	NA	few	TRBV2	13
CATFGVNTEAFF	TGTGCCACCTTTGGGGTGAACACTGAAGCTTTCTTT	TRBJ1-1	NA	medium-sized	TRBV6-6	12
CASAQITSTDTQYF	TGCGCCAGCGCGCAGATTACTAGCACAGATACGCAGTATTTT	TRBJ2-3	NA	once	TRBV5-1	14
CASKDGSSNYGYTF	TGTGCCAGTAAAGACGGATCATCTAACTATGGCTACACCTTC	TRBJ1-2	NA	NA	TRBV6-6	14
CASRNRGTGNQPQHF	TGTGCCAGCAGAAACAGGGGCACAGGCAATCAGCCCCAGCATTTT	TRBJ1-5	TRBD1	NA	TRBV28	15
CASSLPGRVYNEQFF	TGTGCCAGCAGCTTGCCGGGGAGAGTATACAATGAGCAGTTCTTC	TRBJ2-1	NA	NA	TRBV7-9	15
CASSSRLAGQHEQFF	TGCGCCAGCAGCTCGAGACTAGCGGGACAGCATGAGCAGTTCTTC	TRBJ2-1	TRBD2	few	TRBV5-1	15
CASSIPGLAYEQYF	TGTGCCAGCAGTATTCCGGGACTAGCCTACGAGCAGTACTTC	TRBJ2-7	TRBD2	NA	TRBV11-3	14
CASRQLPGQLYGYTF	TGTGCCAGTAGACAGCTCCCGGGACAGCTCTATGGCTACACCTTC	TRBJ1-2	TRBD1	once	TRBV19	15
CSASRTESNTEAFF	TGCAGCGCTTCCAGGACAGAATCGAACACTGAAGCTTTCTTT	TRBJ1-1	NA	NA	TRBV29-1	14
CASSGGLAGADTQYF	TGTGCCAGCTCAGGTGGACTAGCGGGAGCAGATACGCAGTATTTT	TRBJ2-3	TRBD2	NA	TRBV18	15
CASSPTRGGAEQPQHF	TGTGCCAGCAGCCCTACGAGAGGCGGGGCAGAGCAGCCCCAGCATTTT	TRBJ1-5	NA	NA	TRBV7-8	16
CASSRLAAPYNEQFF	TGCGCCAGCAGCCGGCTAGCGGCCCCCTACAATGAGCAGTTCTTC	TRBJ2-1	TRBD2	NA	TRBV5-1	15
CASSPLGDGLTDTQYF	TGCGCCAGCAGCCCCCTCGGGGACGGCCTCACAGATACGCAGTATTTT	TRBJ2-3	NA	NA	TRBV5-1	16
CASSPPGETQYF	TGCGCCAGCAGCCCCCCCGGAGAGACCCAGTACTTC	TRBJ2-5	NA	NA	TRBV4-1	12
CSVRRTSVEDTQYF	TGCAGCGTTCGGAGGACTAGCGTTGAAGATACGCAGTATTTT	TRBJ2-3	TRBD2	few	TRBV29-1	14
CASSYRQGSRPYEQYF	TGTGCCAGCAGTTACAGACAGGGCTCTCGGCCCTACGAGCAGTACTTC	TRBJ2-7	TRBD1	NA	TRBV6-6	16
CATSRGPQQGGEQYF	TGTGCCACCAGCAGAGGCCCACAGCAGGGAGGCGAGCAGTACTTC	TRBJ2-7	NA	few	TRBV15	15
CASTAVRALRSPLHF	TGTGCCAGCACCGCGGTACGGGCCCTTAGATCACCCCTCCACTTT	TRBJ1-6	NA	NA	TRBV28	15
CASSLLAGGGGYTF	TGTGCCAGCAGCTTATTGGCAGGGGGCGGAGGCTACACCTTC	TRBJ1-2	TRBD1	few	TRBV7-2	14
CASSIVGSLGQETQYF	TGTGCCAGTAGTATAGTGGGTAGCCTGGGGCAAGAGACCCAGTACTTC	TRBJ2-5	NA	NA	TRBV19	16
CSVARGPGDTQYF	TGCAGCGTTGCCAGGGGGCCGGGAGATACGCAGTATTTT	TRBJ2-3	TRBD1	NA	TRBV29-1	13
CASNVAQGSQPQHF	TGTGCCAGCAACGTGGCCCAGGGGTCTCAGCCCCAGCATTTT	TRBJ1-5	NA	few	TRBV6-1	14